One sample yielded the 13 T cell receptor beta chains listed below, sequenced in a study of CD8+ T cells in alopecia areata. TCR sequencing used cDNA made by reverse transcription of extracted RNA. Only in-frame clones appear in the TCRdb table, and some are missing; sequencing was by immunoSEQ multiplex PCR. This table has a few hundred thousand clones, over 60% appearing once. Noted treatment: oral pan-JAK inhibitor, 5-10 mg twice daily. The material sequenced was CD4+ T cells sorted from blood, taken around week 46, from a patient treated with tofacitinib. The origin of the receptors is a human donor with alopecia areata.

The sample holds a few counts of this clone. The chain employs TRBV7-9 and TRBJ1-4, with D unclear. The V end lost 3 bases, the J end lost 3 bases, and 8 bases lay between the germline ends. The germline V gene encodes CDR1 SEHNR and CDR2 FQNEAQ (reference sequence). The CDR3 is 14 amino acids. In DNA form, the CDR3 reads TGTGCCAGCAGCTTCAGCTTGGCTAATGAAAAACTGTTTTTT. It yields the protein CASSFSLANEKLFF.

This clone was recorded a few times. CDR3 residues: CSVDRGNQETQYF. CDR3 DNA sequence: TGCAGCGTTGACAGGGGAAACCAAGAGACCCAGTACTTC. V is TRBV29-1 and J is TRBJ2-5, with D possibly matching TRBD1 (6 bases). This CDR3 spans 13 amino acids. Germline CDR1 reads SQVTM; CDR2 reads ANQGSEA. The V gene lost 3 bases and the J gene lost 0 bases, with 8 bases spanning the gap.

The chain has TRBV28 and TRBJ1-5, with D unresolved. Germline V CDR1 and CDR2: MDHEN, SYDVKM. V lost 3 bases, J lost 4 bases, and 16 bases lay in between. CDR3 length: 16 amino acids. CDR3 DNA: TGTGCCAGCAGTTTGTTCTCGGGTTCTCGGAATCAGCCCCAGCATTTT. It encodes CASSLFSGSRNQPQHF.

This chain uses TRBV11-2 with TRBJ2-1, with 9 positions matching TRBD2. V shed 5 bases, J shed 7 bases, and the junction held 6 bases outside the gene matches. There are 14 residues in the CDR3. From germline, CDR1 is SGHAT and CDR2 FQNNGV. CDR3 region: CASSLAGPGNEQFF. The CDR3 nucleotides read TGTGCCAGCAGCCTAGCGGGGCCGGGGAATGAGCAGTTCTTC.

The chain is built from TRBV7-2 and TRBJ1-5; D gene unclear. Germline V gene lookup returns CDR1 SGHTA and CDR2 FQGNSA. CDR3 length: 15 residues. Trimming shortened V by 1 base and J by 1 base, and 8 bases separated the two germline ends. The CDR3 nucleotides are TGTGCCAGCAGCTTAGTTGTCCAAAGCAATCAGCCCCAGCATTTT. Its translation: CASSLVVQSNQPQHF.

The gene calls are TRBV10-3 and TRBJ2-3; TRBD1 agrees at 10 bases. Germline trimming cut 7 bases from V and 3 bases from J; bases unmatched to any gene: 7. This CDR3 comprises 15 residues. CDR1 ENHRY and CDR2 SYGVKD come from the germline V gene. Written as DNA, the CDR3 is TGTGCCATCAACCCGGACAGGGGGGGTACAGATACGCAGTATTTT. Translation gives CAINPDRGGTDTQYF.

As to this clone: With a far larger clone one base away, a read error is the likely cause. The V and J genes are TRBV7-2 and TRBJ2-1; 13 bases map to TRBD2. Per germline, CDR1 SGHTA and CDR2 FQGNSA. Trimming removed 3 bases from V and 5 bases from J; junction bases left unmatched: 1. The CDR3 covers 15 residues. CDR3 in DNA: TGTGCCAGCAGCTTGGGACTAGCGGGGAACAATGAGCAGTTCTTC. Translating gives CASSLGLAGNNEQFF.

V and J are TRBV11-2 and TRBJ1-2; tentatively, D is TRBD1 (6 bases). V lost 0 bases, J lost 3 bases, and 14 bases lay in between. The V gene's germline CDR1 is SGHAT and CDR2 FQNNGV. CDR3 length: 16 residues. The CDR3 here is CASSLERTDGDYGYTF. Written as DNA, the CDR3 is TGTGCCAGCAGCTTAGAAAGGACAGACGGCGACTATGGCTACACCTTC.

The chain has TRBV5-1 and TRBJ1-2; 8 nucleotides agree with TRBD1. The germline V gene encodes CDR1 SGHRS and CDR2 YFSETQ. With 0 bases clipped from V and 7 bases from J, the junction kept 5 bases outside the gene matches. CDR3 length: 14 residues. CDR3 bases: TGCGCCAGCAGCTTGGACAGGGGGACGGCTGGCTACACCTTC. Translated: CASSLDRGTAGYTF.

In this sample, this clone turned up a few times. The chain recombines TRBV7-9 with TRBJ1-4; 7 nucleotides line up with TRBD1. Germline CDR1 reads SEHNR; CDR2 reads FQNEAQ (reference sequence). The CDR3 spans 14 residues. V shed 5 bases, J shed 6 bases, and the junction held 6 bases outside the gene matches. Written as DNA, the CDR3 is TGTGCCAGCAGCCGACAGGGCTCCGATGAAAAACTGTTTTTT. Amino acid sequence: CASSRQGSDEKLFF.

This clone was seen only a few times. This chain uses TRBV5-1 with TRBJ1-2; no reliable D call. The CDR3 runs 13 residues. The germline gives CDR1 SGHRS, CDR2 YFSETQ. V lost 4 bases, J lost 14 bases, and 21 bases lay in between. This CDR3 is CASSQSRADVQTF. The CDR3 DNA reads TGCGCCAGCAGCCAATCGCGCGCGGACGTCCAGACCTTC.

This chain connects TRBV7-2 to TRBJ1-2; TRBD1 matches 8 bases. Unmatched junction bases numbered 10, after V lost 11 bases and J lost 5 bases. The CDR3 length is 13 residues. The V gene's germline CDR1 is SGHTA and CDR2 FQGNSA. The CDR3 reads CAQGGTGRYGYTF. The CDR3 DNA reads as TGTGCCCAAGGGGGGACAGGAAGATATGGCTACACCTTC.

The V and J genes are TRBV30 and TRBJ2-1; D is unclear. CDR3 length: 13 amino acids. Germline assignment: CDR1 GTSNPN and CDR2 SVGIG (reference sequence). Trimming stripped 2 bases from V and 8 bases from J, with 13 bases between. DNA of the CDR3: TGTGCCTGGAGTAGTTTAGCACGGCATGAGCAGTTCTTC. Protein: CAWSSLARHEQFF.